This T cell receptor beta chain was captured in a study of T cell responses to AZD1222 COVID-19 vaccine. Concerning this clone: What it binds is not known.

Study results and limitations: Vaccine-associated CD4 TCRs spanned spike, dominant at 160-218 and 743-854. Variant regions that are unmutated are reportedly the target of nearly half of spike-specific TCRs. Baseline testing showed seropositivity in only 6 or 7 AZD1222 recipients. Clonal diversity was possibly underestimated, and white British individuals and females predominated among donors.

The CDR3 totals 13 residues. Germline lookup yields CDR1 LNHDA and CDR2 SQIVND (reference sequence). V was cut by 3 bases and J by 6 bases, with 8 bases left in between. Libraries were prepared by immunoSEQ multiplex PCR; TCRdb keeps only in-frame clonotypes and omits some of them. The sample carries approximately 140,000 clones, 91% recorded once. This sample comprised peripheral blood, obtained 28 days after the second dose of the MenACWY control vaccine. The clonotype originates from an adult who received the MenACWY meningococcal vaccine as a control. This chain links TRBV19 with TRBJ2-2, with D perhaps TRBD1 (5 bases). This CDR3 is CASSIPGPGELFF. The CDR3 DNA follows: TGTGCCAGTAGTATTCCAGGGCCCGGGGAGCTGTTTTTT.